The 6 T cell receptor beta chains listed next were all sequenced from one sample in a study of CD8+ T cells in alopecia areata. Extraction of RNA preceded its reverse transcription into cDNA, which served as the sequencing template. Repertoires were generated with immunoSEQ multiplex PCR, while TCRdb's copy carries only in-frame clones and drops some. The data contain 120,000 or so clones, roughly 61% of them seen just once; the ten biggest clones take up 4.5% to 5.5%. The sample was CD4+ T cells sorted from blood, taken at week 0. The receptors were sampled from a human donor with alopecia areata.

This clone was seen a handful of times. This chain joins TRBV5-1 and TRBJ2-2; 9 bases match TRBD1. The CDR3 runs 15 residues. Germline V gene lookup returns CDR1 SGHRS and CDR2 YFSETQ. J lost 5 bases, V lost 4 bases, and 6 bases had no gene match. The DNA of the CDR3 is TGCGCCAGCAGCGGGGAAGGGACAGGGACCGGGGAGCTGTTTTTT. This codes for CASSGEGTGTGELFF. Filled out from reference TRBV5-1 and TRBJ2-2, the complete variable domain reads KAGVTQTPRYLIKTRGQQVTLSCSPISGHRSVSWYQQTPGQGLQFLFEYFSETQRNKGNFPGRFSGRQFSNSRSEMNVSTLELGDSALYLCASSGEGTGTGELFFGEGSRLTVL.

This rearrangement joins TRBV7-9 to TRBJ2-7; possibly TRBD2 for D (6 bases). The germline V gene encodes CDR1 SEHNR and CDR2 FQNEAQ (reference sequence). Trimming took 5 bases from V and 2 from J, leaving 19 bases between them. The CDR3 totals 16 residues. CDR3 sequence reads: CASSLGSGGLPYEQYF. CDR3 bases: TGTGCCAGCAGCCTCGGTTCCGGAGGGCTACCCTACGAGCAGTACTTC.

In this sample, this clone turned up a few times. The genes are TRBV4-3 and TRBJ2-7; tentatively, D is TRBD2 (5 bases). The CDR3 is 15 residues long. The germline V gene encodes CDR1 LGHNA and CDR2 YSLEER. V lost 1 base, J lost 1 base, and 11 bases lay in between. The CDR3 sequence: CASSQGSDLSYEQYF. The CDR3 DNA sequence: TGCGCCAGCAGCCAAGGATCGGACTTATCCTACGAGCAGTACTTC.

This clone has just a few counts. This same CDR3 is encoded by further DNA sequences in the sample. This chain uses TRBV28 with TRBJ2-6; D gene unclear. Deletions cut 2 bases from V and 2 bases from J, with 1 base between. Germline V gene sequence: CDR1 MDHEN, CDR2 SYDVKM. This CDR3 is 13 amino acids long. The CDR3 coding sequence is TGTGCCAGCAGTTTAGCTGGGGCCAACGTCCTGACTTTC. This sequence encodes CASSLAGANVLTF.

This chain joins TRBV4-1 and TRBJ2-3; the match to TRBD2 covers 9 bases. The V gene end was trimmed by 1 base and the J gene end by 3 bases; junction bases not matched to a gene: 5. Germline V CDR1 and CDR2: MGHRA, YSYEKL. CDR3 length equals 16 residues. The CDR3 DNA sequence: TGCGCCAGCAGCCAAGTTGAGCGGGGGGTTACAGATACGCAGTATTTT. Its protein is CASSQVERGVTDTQYF.

The genes are TRBV2 and TRBJ2-5, with D perhaps TRBD2 (5 bases). This CDR3 has 14 residues. Looked up from germline, CDR1 is SNHLY and CDR2 is FYNNEI. Between the trimmed V and J ends, which lost 4 bases and 4 bases, there was a span of 13 bases. The CDR3 DNA is TGTGCCAGCAGTGGCCCTAGCCGTCCAGAGACCCAGTACTTC. Its protein product is CASSGPSRPETQYF.